Listed here is a single T cell receptor (beta chain). This clonotype showed up just a few times. The antigen it binds to is not known. There are no base qualities to consult, and no much larger clone falls within one base. The method was 5' RACE. TCRdb lists the instrument as NextSeq 500. In the TCR library protocol, a unique molecular identifier was attached to each TCR cDNA molecule so that PCR and sequencing errors could be corrected. Processing in the source paper ran as follows. TCR identification, UMI-based error correction and CDR3 extraction were performed with Decombinator tools. TCRs above a frequency of 2 per 1,000, corresponding to the top 1% of the tumor frequency distribution, were defined as expanded. Each repertoire was subsampled 100 times to 5,000 TCRs, after which Renyi diversity was computed with the R vegan package. CDR3 similarity networks were built from amino acid triplet string-kernel similarity, connecting CDR3s with pairwise similarity above 0.82. TCRdb redid the processing of the public reads, applying fastp at Q25 and MiXCR, and retained in-frame beta chains. Entries that share a CDR3 protein sequence are merged under the most common genes and DNA. The V and J calls were not made by the authors but by TCRdb's processing. The table for this sample lists some 37,000 distinct CDR3 sequences; 6.5% to 9% of them were counted only once. 29% of the sample goes to the ten largest clones.

This specimen's time point label, interpreted: sample taken at primary tumor resection. The donors were more than 60 patients from the lung TRACERx cohort who had early-stage, untreated non-small cell lung cancer. For TCR sequencing, whole RNA was extracted from tumor and nontumor lung tissue, or from cryopreserved PBMC samples, and no cell sorting was done. Only patients for whom sufficient RNA was available from at least two tumor regions were selected for TCR sequencing. This sample is drawn from a study of spatial heterogeneity in lung cancer (dated by TCRdb to the late 2010s). About the study as a whole: Beta-chain transcripts were consistently detected in greater numbers than alpha-chain transcripts, which likely reflected higher beta-chain transcript abundance. In the raw uncorrected reads, each unique combination of TCR and UMI appeared more than ten times on average. In non-small cell lung cancer, the study made a quantitative comparison of TCR alpha and beta repertoires among multiple tumor regions, matched nontumor lung and blood. TCR repertoire features were related to nonsynonymous mutation counts determined by whole-exome sequencing of tumor tissue. At surgery, both alpha and beta chains were TCR-sequenced in about 200 tumor regions, approximately 64 matched nontumor lung samples and a few dozen PBMC samples.

Findings and caveats that apply to the study as a whole: Additional single-cell paired TCR alpha and beta sequencing was considered necessary to confirm, at a functional level, the hypothesis that regional TCRs recognize regional mutations. Ubiquitous expanded tumor TCRs were found in blood more often at tumor resection than at routine follow-up.

Between the V and J ends, shortened by 4 bases and 1 base respectively, the junction contains 14 bases. The germline V gene (reference sequence) yields SGHKS for CDR1 and YYEKEE for CDR2. The CDR3 covers 15 residues, taking in both the cysteine and the phenylalanine. Only the CDR3 region is kept as DNA, spanning 45 bases read in frame from base 1. The sequence joins TRBV5-5 to TRBJ1-1, with the D segment identity uncertain. This receptor was taken from a female donor with early-stage non-small cell lung cancer. The source was PBMCs, collected at surgery. In nucleotides, the sequence is TGTGCCAGCAGCCCGGTGGGCCTCGAGAACACTGAAGCTTTCTTT. Its translation is CASSPVGLENTEAFF.